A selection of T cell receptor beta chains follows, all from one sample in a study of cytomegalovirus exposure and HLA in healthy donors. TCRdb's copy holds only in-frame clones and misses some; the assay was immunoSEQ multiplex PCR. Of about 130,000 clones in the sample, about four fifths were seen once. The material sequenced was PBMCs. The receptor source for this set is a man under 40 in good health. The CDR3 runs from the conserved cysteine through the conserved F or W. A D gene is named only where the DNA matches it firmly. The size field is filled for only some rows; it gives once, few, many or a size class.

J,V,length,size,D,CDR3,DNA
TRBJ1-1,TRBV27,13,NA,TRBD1,CASSSGTALGAFF,TGTGCCAGCAGTTCAGGGACAGCGTTAGGGGCTTTCTTT
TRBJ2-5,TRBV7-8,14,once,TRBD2,CASKTSGRVETQYF,TGTGCCAGCAAGACTAGCGGGAGGGTAGAGACCCAGTACTTC
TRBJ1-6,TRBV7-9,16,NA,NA,CASRSLGSGGDSPLHF,TGTGCCAGCAGGTCGTTGGGCTCCGGCGGGGATTCACCCCTCCACTTT
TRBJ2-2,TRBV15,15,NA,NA,CATSKRQSVGGELFF,TGTGCCACCAGCAAAAGACAGTCTGTCGGCGGGGAGCTGTTTTTT
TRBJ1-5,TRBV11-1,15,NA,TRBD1,CASSLGQDGNQPQHF,TGTGCCAGCAGCCTTGGACAGGACGGCAATCAGCCCCAGCATTTT
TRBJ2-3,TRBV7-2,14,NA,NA,CASSLVGGSHTQYF,TGTGCCAGCAGCTTAGTGGGCGGGTCTCACACGCAGTATTTT
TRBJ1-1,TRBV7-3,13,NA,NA,CASSQNVRGEAFF,TGTGCCAGCAGCCAAAACGTAAGGGGTGAAGCTTTCTTT
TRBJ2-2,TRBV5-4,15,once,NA,CASSGAERDTGELFF,TGTGCCAGCAGCGGGGCGGAGCGGGACACCGGGGAGCTGTTTTTT
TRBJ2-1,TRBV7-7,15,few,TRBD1,CASSADRDSYNEQFF,TGTGCCAGCAGCGCTGACAGGGACTCCTACAATGAGCAGTTCTTC
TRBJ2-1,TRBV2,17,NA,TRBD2,CATEGRTSALLGNEQFF,TGTGCCACTGAAGGCAGGACTAGCGCCCTCTTAGGCAATGAGCAGTTCTTC
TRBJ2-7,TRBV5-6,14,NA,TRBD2,CASSRLAGAHEQYF,TGTGCCAGCAGCAGGCTAGCGGGAGCCCACGAGCAGTACTTC
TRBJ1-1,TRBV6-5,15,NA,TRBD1,CASSWTGTVNTEAFF,TGTGCCAGCAGTTGGACCGGGACAGTGAACACTGAAGCTTTCTTT
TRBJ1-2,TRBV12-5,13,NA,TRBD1,CASGQGQGFGYTF,TGTGCTAGTGGCCAGGGACAGGGGTTCGGCTACACCTTC
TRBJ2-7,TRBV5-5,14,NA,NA,CASSLVEAAVKQYF,TGTGCCAGCAGCTTGGTAGAGGCTGCTGTCAAGCAGTACTTC
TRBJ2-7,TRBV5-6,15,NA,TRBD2,CASRTSGGSVYEQYF,TGTGCCAGCAGGACCTCCGGCGGGAGTGTCTACGAGCAGTACTTC
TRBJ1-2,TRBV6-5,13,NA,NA,CASRLGGSYGYTF,TGTGCCAGCAGACTTGGAGGGAGCTATGGCTACACCTTC
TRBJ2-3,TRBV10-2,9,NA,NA,CASSDKGNF,TGCGCCAGCAGTGATAAGGGGAATTTT
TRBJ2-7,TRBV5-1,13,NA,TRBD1,CASSGGQGPWQYF,TGCGCCAGCAGCGGGGGACAGGGACCTTGGCAGTACTTC
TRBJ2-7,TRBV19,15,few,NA,CASSTPGSPKVEQYF,TGTGCCAGTAGTACCCCCGGGAGCCCTAAGGTCGAGCAGTACTTC
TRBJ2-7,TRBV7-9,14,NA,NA,CSSSLMTAYYEQYF,TGTTCCAGCAGCTTAATGACAGCCTACTACGAGCAGTACTTC
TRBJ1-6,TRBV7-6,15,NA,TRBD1,CASSLRTGDNSPLHF,TGTGCCAGCAGCCTACGGACAGGTGATAATTCACCCCTCCACTTT
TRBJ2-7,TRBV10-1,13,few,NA,CASSPGLSYEQYF,TGCGCCAGCAGCCCAGGACTAAGCTACGAGCAGTACTTC
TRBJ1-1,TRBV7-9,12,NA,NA,CASTVWNTEAFF,TGTGCCAGCACCGTCTGGAACACTGAAGCTTTCTTT
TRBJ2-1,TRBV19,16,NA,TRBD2,CASNRGGAQAYNEQFF,TGTGCCAGCAATCGGGGGGGCGCCCAAGCGTATAATGAGCAGTTCTTC
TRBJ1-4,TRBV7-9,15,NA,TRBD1,CASSLRQGVNEKLFF,TGTGCCAGCAGCCTGAGACAGGGGGTAAATGAAAAACTGTTTTTT
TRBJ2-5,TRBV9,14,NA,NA,CASSVRGEVETQYF,TGTGCCAGCAGCGTACGGGGTGAAGTCGAGACCCAGTACTTC
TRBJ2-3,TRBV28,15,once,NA,CASKSGRKSTDTQYF,TGTGCCAGCAAGTCAGGGAGGAAAAGCACAGATACGCAGTATTTT
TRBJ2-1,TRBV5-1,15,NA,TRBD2,CASSGGGSSYNEQFF,TGCGCCAGCAGCGGGGGGGGGAGCTCCTACAATGAGCAGTTCTTC
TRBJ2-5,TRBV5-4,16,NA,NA,CASSPSGGASEETQYF,TGTGCCAGCAGCCCCTCGGGTGGGGCTAGTGAAGAGACCCAGTACTTC
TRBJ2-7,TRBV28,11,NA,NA,CASSLQYEQYF,TGTGCCAGCAGTTTACAATACGAGCAGTACTTC
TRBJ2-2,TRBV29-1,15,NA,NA,CSGVGRGITTGELFF,TGCAGCGGGGTGGGTCGCGGGATAACCACCGGGGAGCTGTTTTTT
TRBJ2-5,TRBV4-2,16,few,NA,CASSQPAVPGVETQYF,TGTGCCAGCAGCCAACCGGCGGTGCCGGGTGTGGAGACCCAGTACTTC
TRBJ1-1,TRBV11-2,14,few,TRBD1,CASSFGQGNTEAFF,TGTGCCAGCAGCTTTGGACAGGGGAACACTGAAGCTTTCTTT
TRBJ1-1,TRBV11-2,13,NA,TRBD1,CASRTGGNTEAFF,TGTGCCAGCAGGACAGGGGGTAACACTGAAGCTTTCTTT
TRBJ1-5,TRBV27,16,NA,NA,CASSREAGGTDWPQHF,TGTGCCAGCAGCAGAGAAGCGGGAGGAACGGATTGGCCCCAGCATTTT
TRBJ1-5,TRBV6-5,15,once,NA,CASSQQGISNQPQHF,TGTGCCAGCAGTCAGCAGGGGATTAGCAATCAGCCCCAGCATTTT
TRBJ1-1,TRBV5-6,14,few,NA,CASSLQGYDTEAFF,TGTGCCAGCAGCTTGCAGGGTTACGACACTGAAGCTTTCTTT
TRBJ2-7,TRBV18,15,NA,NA,CASSPRLSGPYEQYF,TGTGCCAGCTCACCTAGACTAAGCGGACCCTACGAGCAGTACTTC
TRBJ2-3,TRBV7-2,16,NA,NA,CASSAEPAASTDTQYF,TGTGCCAGCAGCGCGGAGCCCGCTGCTAGCACAGATACGCAGTATTTT
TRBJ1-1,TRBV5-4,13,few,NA,CASSLGGNTEAFF,TGTGCCAGCAGCTTGGGCGGGAACACTGAAGCTTTCTTT
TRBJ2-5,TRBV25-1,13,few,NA,CASTHGYSETQYF,TGTGCCAGCACCCACGGGTACTCAGAGACCCAGTACTTC
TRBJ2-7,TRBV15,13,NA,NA,CATRRGPLYEQYF,TGTGCCACCCGAAGGGGCCCCTTGTACGAGCAGTACTTC
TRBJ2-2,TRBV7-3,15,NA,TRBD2,CASSQRGSNTGELFF,TGTGCCAGCAGTCAGCGGGGATCGAACACCGGGGAGCTGTTTTTT
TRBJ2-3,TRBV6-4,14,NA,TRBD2,CASSDVAGADTQYF,TGTGCCAGCAGTGACGTAGCGGGAGCCGATACGCAGTATTTT
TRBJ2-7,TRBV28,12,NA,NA,CASSLVRHEQYF,TGTGCCAGCAGTTTGGTGCGGCACGAGCAGTACTTC
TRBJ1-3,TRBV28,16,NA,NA,CASSIRVRGSGNTIYF,TGTGCCAGCAGTATCAGGGTTAGGGGCTCTGGAAACACCATATATTTT
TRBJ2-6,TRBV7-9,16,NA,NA,CASSRGGVTGANVLTF,TGTGCCAGCAGCAGAGGGGGGGTCACTGGGGCCAACGTCCTGACTTTC
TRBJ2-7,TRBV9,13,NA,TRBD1,CASNRTGVYEQYF,TGTGCCAGCAACCGGACAGGGGTCTACGAGCAGTACTTC